This T cell receptor beta chain appears in the sequencing data of a study of cytomegalovirus exposure and HLA in healthy donors. The trim removed 3 bases at V and 3 bases at J, leaving 3 bases unmatched. This CDR3 has 14 amino acids. Germline V gene lookup returns CDR1 GTSNPN and CDR2 SVGIG (reference sequence). Study-wide results and caveats: Several top significant clusters appeared, in a later analysis, to be linked to common viral pathogens. In a later analysis, TCR beta V- and J-gene trimming was associated with a missense DCLRE1C variant.

To note about this clone: Its antigen is as yet unknown.

The primer mix had 60 Vbeta and 13 Jbeta primers. Clones were read by immunoSEQ multiplex PCR, and TCRdb kept only the in-frame ones, dropping some. The data show about 160,000 clones, around 88% seen once. The chain uses TRBV30 and TRBJ1-3; 9 positions match TRBD1. This receptor was identified in a woman between 18 and 29 years old in good health and CMV-seronegative. Sequenced input: PBMCs. The CDR3 here is CAWRKTGGGNTIYF. CDR3 sequence (DNA): TGTGCCTGGAGGAAGACAGGGGGTGGAAACACCATATATTTT.